This T cell receptor beta chain was documented in a study of graft-versus-host responses after intestinal transplantation. This clone was observed a few times. Its antigen remains unidentified. Sequenced by immunoSEQ multiplex PCR; TCRdb stores in-frame clones only, minus some. Here the sample spans about 84,000 clones, less than 95% being singletons. CDR3 length equals 15 residues. Unmatched junction bases numbered 6, after V lost 0 bases and J lost 9 bases. CDR1 and CDR2 (germline): MNHEY, SVGAGI. Study-wide points: Recipient marrow harbored GvH clones, some of which surfaced first in ileum or blood. Peak circulating GvH clone levels tracked with early post-transplant HvG declines.

This material consisted of unstimulated CD4+ T cells sorted from spleen or lymph node cells, taken before transplant. The chain carries TRBV6-5 and TRBJ2-1; 9 bases align to TRBD1. The source of this sequence is a human donor who was the organ donor for an intestinal transplant. The CDR3: CASSYSGQGGSEQFF. CDR3 nucleotide sequence: TGTGCCAGCAGTTACTCGGGACAGGGAGGGTCTGAGCAGTTCTTC.